A selection of T cell receptor beta chains follows, all from one sample in a study of regulatory T cells. Profiling relied on immunoSEQ multiplex PCR, and the TCRdb table lists in-frame clones only, not all of them. The sample records 4,500 to 7,000 clones, more than 80% being singletons. Material: CD8+ T cells sorted from blood. These receptors originate from a child aged 10-17 years with CD3G deficiency. The CDR3 runs from the conserved cysteine through the conserved F or W. A D gene is named only where the DNA matches it firmly. Size is stated for part of the rows, as once, few or many counts, or as a class when the clone is expanded.

j_call v_call clone_size d_call cdr3_nt cdr3_aa
TRBJ1-5 TRBV6-1 NA NA TGTGCCAGCAGTGAAGGGGTGATTAGCAATCAGCCCCAGCATTTT CASSEGVISNQPQHF
TRBJ2-7 TRBV27 NA NA TGTGCCAGCAGTCCGCGAGGGGGGTTTGAGCAGTACTTC CASSPRGGFEQYF
TRBJ2-1 TRBV6-1 NA NA TGTGCCAGCAGTGAGGGATATTTTCGGATCTCACCTTTCGATGAGCAGTTCTTC CASSEGYFRISPFDEQFF
TRBJ1-1 TRBV6-6 NA NA TGTGCCAGCAGTTACGGGAGATCTGAAGCTTTCTTT CASSYGRSEAFF
TRBJ1-1 TRBV30 NA TRBD1 TGTGCCTGGAGTGACAGGGGGCACACTGAAGCTTTCTTT CAWSDRGHTEAFF
TRBJ2-6 TRBV5-1 NA TRBD1 TGCGCCAGCAGCCCGGGACAGGAGGCTGGGGCCAACGTCCTGACTTTC CASSPGQEAGANVLTF
TRBJ2-7 TRBV5-1 few TRBD1 TGCGCCAGCAGTCCCGGGACAGGGGACGCTACCTACGAGCAGTACTTC CASSPGTGDATYEQYF
TRBJ2-7 TRBV28 NA TRBD1 TGTGCCAGCCAGGGGGCCCACCCCTCCGAGCAGTACTTC CASQGAHPSEQYF
TRBJ2-7 TRBV6-1 NA TRBD2 TGTGCCAGCAGTGCCCCACCCGGGACTACCTACGAGCAGTACTTC CASSAPPGTTYEQYF
TRBJ1-1 TRBV10-3 NA NA TGTGCCATCAGTGACAGATTGAACACTGAAGCTTTCTTT CAISDRLNTEAFF
TRBJ1-2 TRBV19 NA NA TGTGCCAGTAGTAGGGGAGCTAACTATGGCTACACCTTC CASSRGANYGYTF
TRBJ2-7 TRBV5-1 NA NA TGCGCCAGCAGCTTCGGGCGGGACGCGGACGAGCAGTACTTC CASSFGRDADEQYF
TRBJ2-4 TRBV21-1 NA NA TGTGCCAGCAGCAAGAGCGCTAGCGGTGTCGGAGCCAAAAACATTCAGTACTTC CASSKSASGVGAKNIQYF
TRBJ2-3 TRBV19 NA TRBD2 TGTGCCAGTAGTTTGTTAGCGGGAACGCAGTATTTT CASSLLAGTQYF
TRBJ2-7 TRBV11-1 NA TRBD2 TGTGCCAGCGGGTCGTCTAGCGGGAGGAACGAGCAGTACTTC CASGSSSGRNEQYF
TRBJ2-1 TRBV6-1 NA NA TGTGCCAGCAGTGAACTCCGGCCGCCCTACAATGAGCAGTTCTTC CASSELRPPYNEQFF
TRBJ2-7 TRBV7-9 NA TRBD2 TGTGCCAGCAGCCCCGGGACTAGCGGGAGTTTCAACGAGCAGTACTTC CASSPGTSGSFNEQYF
TRBJ2-7 TRBV6-1 NA NA TGTGCCAGCAGCTACAGGGAATCCTACGAGCAGTACTTC CASSYRESYEQYF
TRBJ2-1 TRBV19 NA NA TGTGCCAGTAGTATAGCCGGGGCAAATAGCAATGAGCAGTTCTTC CASSIAGANSNEQFF
TRBJ1-6 TRBV5-1 once NA TGCGCCAGCAGCGAAGGGACGGATAATTCACCCCTCCACTTT CASSEGTDNSPLHF
TRBJ2-7 TRBV28 NA TRBD1 TGTGCCAGCAGTCCATCCGGGACAGGGGTATCGAGCTACGAGCAGTACTTC CASSPSGTGVSSYEQYF
TRBJ2-3 TRBV21-1 NA NA TGTGCCAGCAGCCCCCCACGTGGGACTACGGAAACAGATACGCAGTATTTT CASSPPRGTTETDTQYF
TRBJ2-1 TRBV19 once TRBD2 TGTGCCAGTAGTGCGACTAGCGGGAGGAGTGAGCAGTTCTTC CASSATSGRSEQFF
TRBJ2-1 TRBV5-1 NA NA TGCGCCAGCAGCTTGCGGCGCGGATCCTACAATGAGCAGTTCTTC CASSLRRGSYNEQFF
TRBJ2-1 TRBV7-9 NA TRBD1 TGTGCCAGCAGCCCACCCTGGACAGGGTTAGGCAATGAGCAGTTCTTC CASSPPWTGLGNEQFF
TRBJ2-7 TRBV7-8 NA NA TGTGCCAGCAGCGCCGGGACTGCGACCGAGCAGTACTTC CASSAGTATEQYF
TRBJ2-2 TRBV28 NA NA TGTGCCAGCAAACCAAACACCGGGGAGCTGTTTTTT CASKPNTGELFF